The clone carrying this T cell receptor (beta chain) has a handful of counts. Its specificity is unknown. Each of the donors had roughly 10 milliliters of peripheral blood drawn into EDTA-treated Vacutainer tubes. V was shortened by 4 bases and J by 5 bases, with 15 bases between the two germline ends. This CDR3 region has 14 residues. Germline V gene lookup returns CDR1 SGHDT and CDR2 YYEEEE. The authors ran a second PCR of about 6 to 12 cycles using a sample-barcoded 5' primer and a J-beta primer mix. Each CDR3 protein is one row after TCRdb ran MiXCR on the 5' RACE reads. The sample carries some 690,000 distinct CDR3 sequences, about 20% recorded once. The sample comes from a study of blood T cells in healthy people across ages. Overall study: Template switching recovered approximately one barcoded beta molecule for every two T cells. General observations from the study: More naive CD4+ cells and higher diversity marked long-lived donors relative to aged donors.

The receptor was isolated from a man aged 70 or older in good health. The V call is TRBV5-6, the J call TRBJ1-1, with D unclear. Specimen: blood. The CDR3 loop is CASSLRIRVTEAFF. CDR3 DNA: TGTGCCAGCAGCCTGAGGATACGGGTTACTGAAGCTTTCTTT. Full variable domain (remainder filled in from reference TRBV5-6 and TRBJ1-1): DAGVTQSPTHLIKTRGQQVTLRCSPKSGHDTVSWYQQALGQGPQFIFQYYEEEERQRGNFPDRFSGHQFPNYSSELNVNALLLGDSALYLCASSLRIRVTEAFFGQGTRLTVV.